This entry lists 8 T cell receptor beta chains sequenced from one sample in a study of T-cell memory formation after mild COVID-19. One entry per CDR3 protein, called by TCRdb with MiXCR from the 5' RACE reads. The table shows over 400,000 distinct CDR3 sequences, with less than 25% occurring only once. Sequenced material: PBMCs or a T cell subset sorted from them (not recorded which). Receptors originate from an adult woman who had mild COVID-19 (a few samples of this study predate the infection). Cell type and time point are not known.

This clonotype appeared a few times. This chain joins TRBV5-4 and TRBJ1-1; 8 bases are shared with TRBD1. CDR3 length: 14 residues. Germline V gene sequence: CDR1 SGHNT, CDR2 YYREEE (reference sequence). With V trimmed by 5 bases and J by 7 bases, 10 bases remained unmatched. CDR3 sequence reads: CASRSTRGQGEAFF. The CDR3 region has the DNA TGTGCCAGCAGATCTACCAGGGGGCAGGGTGAAGCTTTCTTT.

Ten or more counts support this clonotype. The J gene is TRBJ2-1, the V gene TRBV7-2; a possible D gene is TRBD2 (5 bases). V was clipped by 2 bases and J by 9 bases, with 11 bases between them. The CDR3 runs to 13 residues. The germline gives CDR1 SGHTA, CDR2 FQGNSA. In nucleotides, the CDR3 is TGTGCCAGCAGCTTAAGGATTGCGGGTGAGCAGTTCTTC. It yields the protein CASSLRIAGEQFF.

The chain couples TRBV12-3 or TRBV12-4 to TRBJ1-5, with 9 bases lining up with TRBD1. CDR3 length: 15 residues. The ends lost 5 bases at V and 7 bases at J; junction bases unmatched: 9. CDR3 nucleotide sequence: TGTGCCAGCAGTCTACGACAGGGGGAGGCCCAGCCCCAGCATTTT. Encoded protein: CASSLRQGEAQPQHF.

The V call is TRBV4-3, the J call TRBJ2-7; TRBD1 matches at 7 bases. The CDR3 is made up of 15 amino acids. CDR1 is LGHNA, CDR2 YSLEER, per germline. With V trimmed by 4 bases and J by 1 base, 7 bases remained unmatched. This chain's CDR3 is CASSRKQGSSYEQYF. For the CDR3, the DNA is TGCGCCAGCAGCCGGAAACAGGGGTCTTCCTACGAGCAGTACTTC.

This clonotype was observed a few times. V is TRBV11-2 and J is TRBJ2-2; 7 bases fit TRBD2. The CDR3 is 18 residues long. The germline gives CDR1 SGHAT, CDR2 FQNNGV. The trim removed 0 bases at V and 2 bases at J, leaving 9 bases unmatched. CDR3 sequence (DNA): TGTGCCAGCAGCTTAGATCTGTGGGGGAGGGCTAACACCGGGGAGCTGTTTTTT. Encoded protein: CASSLDLWGRANTGELFF. Supplemented by reference TRBV11-2 and TRBJ2-2, the full variable domain reads EAGVAQSPRYKIIEKRQSVAFWCNPISGHATLYWYQQILGQGPKLLIQFQNNGVVDDSQLPKDRFSAERLKGVDSTLKIQPAKLEDSAVYLCASSLDLWGRANTGELFFGEGSRLTVL.

This clonotype has a handful of counts. The chain recombines TRBV15 with TRBJ2-1; no reliable D call. The V end lost 1 base, the J end lost 0 bases, and 10 bases lay between the germline ends. Germline-derived CDR1 and CDR2 are LNHNV and YYDKDF (reference sequence). CDR3 length equals 16 residues. In DNA form, the CDR3 reads TGTGCCACCAGCAGAGGTCTGGGCGACTCCTACAATGAGCAGTTCTTC. It codes for CATSRGLGDSYNEQFF.

The chain combines TRBV3-1 with TRBJ2-3; TRBD2 aligns across 14 bases. This CDR3 spans 18 amino acids. The V and J ends lost 1 base and 6 bases, in that order; junction bases with no gene match: 9. From germline, CDR1 is LGHDT and CDR2 YNNKEL (reference sequence). This chain's CDR3 is CASSQGVRLAGGQDTQYF. For the CDR3, the DNA is TGTGCCAGCAGCCAAGGTGTGCGACTAGCGGGAGGGCAGGATACGCAGTATTTT.

This clonotype was seen ten or more times. The chain recombines TRBV29-1 with TRBJ2-4; the D call may be TRBD1 or TRBD2 (5 bases each). Germline assignment: CDR1 SQVTM and CDR2 ANQGSEA. The CDR3 covers 13 residues. V gave up 4 bases and J gave up 12 bases, with 19 bases separating them. CDR3 in amino acids: CSVAEGTGRHQYF. CDR3 in DNA: TGCAGCGTTGCCGAGGGGACGGGGAGACATCAGTACTTC.